Detailed here is one TCR beta chain. Its antigen is still unknown. The V gene lost 4 bases and the J gene lost 5 bases, with 21 bases spanning the gap. The CDR3 has 16 residues. Germline V CDR1 and CDR2: SGHDT, YYEEEE. This record belongs to a study of cytomegalovirus exposure and HLA in healthy donors. A multiplex PCR was run with 60 Vbeta primers and 13 Jbeta primers. Measured with immunoSEQ multiplex PCR; TCRdb has only the in-frame clones, and not every one. The sample lists approximately 120,000 clones, roughly 63% seen once, with under 6.5% in the top ten. These donors, healthy bone marrow donors, were studied. At sampling all donors were nominally healthy, likely with unrecorded immune exposures. Regarding the study as a whole: A later analysis linked around 17,000 TCR beta sequences to HLA alleles at 0.05 false discovery rate.

The J gene is TRBJ2-5, the V gene TRBV5-6; D may be TRBD1 or TRBD2 (6 bases each). Sequenced input: PBMCs. This TCR derives from a woman aged 70 to 79 in good health and CMV-seropositive. CDR3 amino acids: CASSLGGRAPGETQYF. The DNA for the CDR3 is TGTGCCAGCAGCCTGGGGGGCCGGGCCCCAGGGGAGACCCAGTACTTC.